The subject of this entry is one T cell receptor (beta chain). These data originate in a study of blood T cell repertoires in COVID-19. Study at large: Acute-phase and convalescent COVID-19 samples originated in the United States, Italy and Spain. T cells, B-cell-depleted T cells, or PBMCs provided the cDNA or gDNA that served as material.

The CDR3 spans 12 residues. Trimming left V 3 bases short and J 5 bases short, with 7 bases between. Per the germline V gene, CDR1 is SNHLY and CDR2 is FYNNEI. As handled by the study authors: Reference gene primer amplification yielded estimated nucleated cell counts. Clones were read by immunoSEQ multiplex PCR, and TCRdb kept only the in-frame ones, dropping some. D and trimming come from the DNA, and the V and J calls and clone size come from that table. Here the sample spans fewer than 65,000 clones, around 79% being singletons. This chain connects TRBV2 to TRBJ1-1, with D hard to call. Sequenced material: peripheral blood. This sequence was found in a man in his sixties or seventies with acute or convalescent COVID-19. DNA for the CDR3: TGTGCCAGCAGTGACAGTAAGACTGAAGCTTTCTTT. Translation: CASSDSKTEAFF. The whole variable domain, filled in from reference TRBV2 and TRBJ1-1, reads EPEVTQTPSHQVTQMGQEVILRCVPISNHLYFYWYRQILGQKVEFLVSFYNNEISEKSEIFDDQFSVERPDGSNFTLKIRSTKLEDSAMYFCASSDSKTEAFFGQGTRLTVV.